Listed here are 27 T cell receptor beta chains from one sample, sequenced in a study of blood T cells in healthy people across ages. The second PCR ran 7 to 11 cycles with a sample-barcoded 5' primer and J-beta primers. TCRdb called the 5' RACE reads again in MiXCR, with one record for every CDR3 protein. Counted here are roughly 1.5 million distinct CDR3 sequences, 35% to 45% occurring once; the ten biggest clones make up less than 5%. Sequenced input: blood. The receptors shown here come from a woman between 18 and 29 years old in good health.

V usage is TRBV7-2 and J usage is TRBJ2-5, with D hard to call. CDR1 SGHTA and CDR2 FQGNSA come from the germline V gene. This CDR3 has 15 residues. Between the trimmed V and J ends, which lost 2 bases and 2 bases, there was a span of 12 bases. This CDR3 reads CASSLMGERQETQYF. The CDR3, as DNA: TGTGCCAGCAGCTTAATGGGTGAGAGACAAGAGACCCAGTACTTC.

This clonotype appeared a few times. The chain uses TRBV9 and TRBJ2-1; D possibly corresponds to TRBD2 (6 bases). The V and J ends lost 0 bases and 0 bases respectively, with 13 bases between them. There are 17 residues in the CDR3. Germline V gene sequence: CDR1 SGDLS, CDR2 YYNGEE. The CDR3 nucleotides read TGTGCCAGCAGCGTAGACGTCGGACTACTCTCCTACAATGAGCAGTTCTTC. The encoded protein is CASSVDVGLLSYNEQFF.

This chain joins TRBV6-2 or TRBV6-3 and TRBJ1-2, with 7 bases aligning to TRBD1. CDR1 and CDR2 from the germline V gene are MNHEY and SVGEGT. The CDR3 has 14 amino acids. V lost 6 bases, J lost 0 bases, and 4 bases stayed unmatched. CDR3 sequence: CASRRTGTNYGYTF. CDR3 in DNA: TGTGCCAGCAGGAGGACAGGAACTAACTATGGCTACACCTTC.

This chain uses TRBV5-1 with TRBJ2-3; D uncertain. The CDR3 is 15 amino acids. The ends were cut back, 4 bases at V and 0 bases at J, with 12 bases in the middle. Germline V lookup: CDR1 SGHRS, CDR2 YFSETQ. The CDR3 region has the DNA TGCGCCAGCAGCCTGGCGAGCTCAAGCACAGATACGCAGTATTTT. Its protein is CASSLASSSTDTQYF. Full variable domain (rest looked up from reference TRBV5-1 and TRBJ2-3): KAGVTQTPRYLIKTRGQQVTLSCSPISGHRSVSWYQQTPGQGLQFLFEYFSETQRNKGNFPGRFSGRQFSNSRSEMNVSTLELGDSALYLCASSLASSSTDTQYFGPGTRLTVL.

The rearrangement joins TRBV29-1 to TRBJ1-1, with TRBD1 identical over 7 bases. The germline V gene encodes CDR1 SQVTM and CDR2 ANQGSEA. V shed 7 bases and J 3 bases; nucleotides not matched to a gene: 8. The CDR3 runs 13 residues. The CDR3 protein is CSGTGTAYTEAFF. CDR3 DNA sequence: TGCAGCGGGACCGGGACAGCGTACACTGAAGCTTTCTTT.

This chain links TRBV29-1 with TRBJ1-2; D is unresolved. Germline V gene lookup returns CDR1 SQVTM and CDR2 ANQGSEA. This CDR3 is built from 13 residues. V was shortened by 7 bases and J by 8 bases, with 20 bases between the two germline ends. The CDR3 sequence: CSGVRVTRGGYTF. CDR3 bases: TGCAGCGGTGTAAGAGTGACCCGCGGAGGCTACACCTTC.

This clonotype was seen only a few times. The chain combines TRBV20-1 with TRBJ2-5, with TRBD1 identical over 8 bases. The end of the DNA aligns better with TRBJ2-7, so the J call may be wrong. Germline V gives CDR1 DFQATT, CDR2 SNEGSKA (reference sequence). This CDR3 contains 13 residues. CDR3 loop: CSARDQDRVEQYF. In DNA form, the CDR3 reads TGCAGTGCTAGAGATCAGGACAGGGTCGAGCAGTACTTC.

This clonotype was recorded many times. The chain has TRBV5-1 and TRBJ2-4, with a tentative D call TRBD1 (6 bases). Deletions cut 6 bases from V and 8 bases from J, with 18 bases between. This CDR3 has 14 amino acids. CDR1 is SGHRS, CDR2 YFSETQ, per germline. The CDR3 DNA sequence: TGCGCCAGCACAGGGGAAGAGACTGGGGACATTCAGTACTTC. Translation: CASTGEETGDIQYF. The variable domain in full, completed from reference TRBV5-1 and TRBJ2-4, reads KAGVTQTPRYLIKTRGQQVTLSCSPISGHRSVSWYQQTPGQGLQFLFEYFSETQRNKGNFPGRFSGRQFSNSRSEMNVSTLELGDSALYLCASTGEETGDIQYFGAGTRLSVL.

The rearrangement links TRBV3-1 to TRBJ2-1; maybe TRBD2 (6 bases). Trimming removed 1 base at V and 6 bases at J, with 16 bases between. The CDR3 sequence is 16 residues long. Germline assignment: CDR1 LGHDT and CDR2 YNNKEL (reference sequence). CDR3 sequence: CASSQGLADLTNEQFF. In nucleotides, the CDR3 is TGTGCCAGCAGCCAAGGATTAGCGGACCTGACCAATGAGCAGTTCTTC.

This clonotype has just one count. The J gene is TRBJ2-2, the V gene TRBV24-1; D gene uncertain. Germline V CDR1 and CDR2: KGHDR, SFDVKD. Trimming took 7 bases from V and 8 from J, leaving 13 bases between them. CDR3 length equals 13 residues. The chain's CDR3 is CATSDRPTGELFF. The CDR3 coding sequence is TGTGCCACCAGCGATAGGCCAACGGGGGAGCTGTTTTTT.

This clonotype occurred a few times. V gene TRBV20-1 combines with J gene TRBJ1-2; a weak D match, TRBD1 (5 bases). The V gene's germline CDR1 is DFQATT and CDR2 SNEGSKA (reference sequence). Trimming shortened V by 5 bases and J by 7 bases, and 17 bases separated the two germline ends. This CDR3 region has 13 residues. CDR3 DNA: TGCAGTGCTCCCGGGACGGCCGCTTCTGGCTACACCTTC. This sequence encodes CSAPGTAASGYTF.

This clonotype has only a few counts. The chain is built from TRBV20-1 and TRBJ2-1, with 11 positions matching TRBD2. With 6 bases clipped from V and 8 bases from J, the junction kept 21 bases outside the gene matches. Per the germline V gene, CDR1 is DFQATT and CDR2 is SNEGSKA (reference sequence). The CDR3 spans 18 residues. CDR3 in amino acids: CSAPRGTSGPSGGYEQFF. The CDR3 nucleotides are TGCAGTGCCCCAAGGGGGACTAGCGGCCCTAGTGGGGGCTATGAGCAGTTCTTC.

In its sample, this clonotype was seen a few times. An end of the junction differs from the germline gene, which may be a read error. The rearrangement links TRBV5-1 to TRBJ2-2; tentative D call: TRBD1 (5 bases). The CDR3 has 15 amino acids. Germline CDR1 is SGHRS and CDR2 is YFSETQ. The CDR3 DNA sequence: TGTGCCAGCAGCTTAGGACACTCGAACACCGGGGAGCTGTTTTTT. Translation gives CASSLGHSNTGELFF. The entire variable domain, with the rest obtained from reference TRBV5-1 and TRBJ2-2, is as follows: KAGVTQTPRYLIKTRGQQVTLSCSPISGHRSVSWYQQTPGQGLQFLFEYFSETQRNKGNFPGRFSGRQFSNSRSEMNVSTLELGDSALYLCASSLGHSNTGELFFGEGSRLTVL.

This clonotype has just a few counts. The chain joins TRBV20-1 to TRBJ2-1; 7 bases are shared with TRBD2. Germline V gives CDR1 DFQATT, CDR2 SNEGSKA (reference sequence). The CDR3 runs to 13 residues. The junction had 1 base not matched to a gene; V was cut back by 3 bases and J by 2 bases. Written as DNA, the CDR3 is TGCAGTGCTAGCCGGGGGGCCTACAATGAGCAGTTCTTC. It translates to CSASRGAYNEQFF.

The chain couples TRBV9 to TRBJ1-2; D may be TRBD1 (5 bases). With 6 bases removed from V and 8 bases from J, the gap between germline ends came to 20 bases. Germline lookup yields CDR1 SGDLS and CDR2 YYNGEE. The CDR3 has 14 residues. The CDR3 coding sequence is TGTGCCAGCAACCCGGGGTCAGGGACGCGAGGCTACACCTTC. Translation: CASNPGSGTRGYTF.

V and J are TRBV12-5 and TRBJ2-1; TRBD2 matches 9 bases. V lost 1 base, J lost 2 bases, and 0 bases stayed unmatched. This CDR3 comprises 15 residues. Looked up from germline, CDR1 is LGHNT and CDR2 is FRNRAP. CDR3 DNA sequence: TGTGCTAGTGGTTTGGGACTAGCGGCCTACAATGAGCAGTTCTTC. Translation: CASGLGLAAYNEQFF.

This clonotype showed up just a few times. The rearrangement joins TRBV12-3 or TRBV12-4 to TRBJ2-7; D uncertain. This CDR3 spans 13 amino acids. V lost 2 bases, J lost 7 bases, and 12 bases lay in between. The CDR3, as DNA: TGTGCCAGCAGTTTATTATCCTACGGGGAGCAGTACTTC. This translates into CASSLLSYGEQYF.

This clonotype was counted only a few times. The chain employs TRBV4-2 and TRBJ2-6; maybe TRBD2 (5 bases). Germline values: CDR1 LGHNA, CDR2 YNFKEQ. Trimming removed 4 bases at V and 0 bases at J, with 10 bases between. CDR3 length equals 16 residues. The CDR3 reads CASSRIGSSGANVLTF. The CDR3 DNA reads as TGTGCCAGCAGCCGGATTGGGAGCTCTGGGGCCAACGTCCTGACTTTC.

The chain carries TRBV29-1 and TRBJ2-1; the D is unclear. Germline values: CDR1 SQVTM, CDR2 ANQGSEA. The V end was cut by 5 bases, the J end by 10 bases, with 15 bases between. The CDR3 runs 12 residues. CDR3 amino acids: CSVSREVGEQFF. The DNA of the CDR3 is TGCAGCGTTTCCCGTGAAGTGGGGGAGCAGTTCTTC.

The DNA for the CDR3 is TGTGCCACCAGCAATGGGGTGGGGACCCAGTACTTC. It yields the protein CATSNGVGTQYF. This chain links TRBV15 with TRBJ2-5; D is undetermined. Germline V gene lookup returns CDR1 LNHNV and CDR2 YYDKDF (reference sequence). Trimming took off 4 bases at V and 7 bases at J, with 10 bases between the two ends. The CDR3 extends over 12 amino acids.

The chain uses TRBV7-9 and TRBJ2-1, with TRBD2 matching over 10 bases. CDR1 and CDR2 from the germline V gene are SEHNR and FQNEAQ (reference sequence). Trimming took 5 bases from V and 2 from J; bases not matched to a gene: 6. The CDR3 has 16 residues. DNA for the CDR3: TGTGCCAGCAGCCACTGGACTAGCGGAACCTACAATGAGCAGTTCTTC. Translation gives CASSHWTSGTYNEQFF. Full variable domain (outside the CDR3, taken from reference TRBV7-9 and TRBJ2-1): DTGVSQNPRHKITKRGQNVTFRCDPISEHNRLYWYRQTLGQGPEFLTYFQNEAQLEKSRLLSDRFSAERPKGSFSTLEIQRTEQGDSAMYLCASSHWTSGTYNEQFFGPGTRLTVL.

This CDR3 is CSVALRSSYEQYF. DNA of the CDR3: TGCAGCGTTGCTCTAAGGAGCTCCTACGAGCAGTACTTC. The V call is TRBV29-1, the J call TRBJ2-7; no clear D. The CDR3 runs 13 residues. The germline V and J ends were trimmed by 4 bases and 0 bases, with 10 bases remaining between them. Germline CDR1 reads SQVTM; CDR2 reads ANQGSEA.

A few counts support this clonotype. This chain joins TRBV20-1 and TRBJ2-3, with 10 bases aligning to TRBD2. Germline CDR1 reads DFQATT; CDR2 reads SNEGSKA (reference sequence). The V gene end was trimmed by 5 bases and the J gene end by 2 bases; junction bases not matched to a gene: 7. The CDR3 covers 15 residues. The CDR3 here is CSADGLAENTDTQYF. The CDR3 nucleotides read TGCAGTGCTGATGGACTAGCGGAAAACACAGATACGCAGTATTTT.

The J gene is TRBJ2-1, the V gene TRBV3-1; tentatively, D is TRBD1 (6 bases). CDR3 size: 15 residues. Trimming cost V 7 bases and J 4 bases, with 17 bases left between them. Germline V lookup: CDR1 LGHDT, CDR2 YNNKEL (reference sequence). The CDR3 nucleotides are TGTGCCAGCACCCGCGTAGGACAGCTGTACAATGAGCAGTTCTTC. It translates to CASTRVGQLYNEQFF.

This clonotype was observed at least ten times. This chain links TRBV27 with TRBJ2-7, with D perhaps TRBD1 (6 bases). V lost 3 bases, J lost 4 bases, and 16 bases lay in between. Germline lookup yields CDR1 MNHEY and CDR2 SMNVEV (reference sequence). CDR3 length: 15 residues. CDR3 amino acids: CASSFPGAPYYEQYF. The CDR3 DNA is TGTGCCAGCAGTTTCCCAGGGGCCCCATATTACGAGCAGTACTTC.

This clonotype has a single count. The chain has TRBV28 and TRBJ1-6; 8 bases agree with TRBD1. Per the germline V gene, CDR1 is MDHEN and CDR2 is SYDVKM. This CDR3 has 15 amino acids. V dropped 6 bases and J dropped 8; count of bases not matched to a gene: 9. As DNA, the CDR3 is TGTGCCAGCAGCCAGGACAGGGTTTATGATTCACCCCTCCACTTT. Its translation is CASSQDRVYDSPLHF.

The J gene is TRBJ2-1, the V gene TRBV6-2 or TRBV6-3; 7 nucleotides agree with TRBD2. V shed 0 bases, J shed 7 bases, and the junction held 3 bases outside the gene matches. The germline CDR1 and CDR2 sequences are MNHEY and SVGEGT. The CDR3 covers 14 residues. CDR3 sequence (DNA): TGTGCCAGCAGTTACTCGAACGGGGGGAATGAGCAGTTCTTC. Protein sequence: CASSYSNGGNEQFF.